A selection of T cell receptor beta chains follows, all from one sample in a study of OX40 agonist ivuxolimab in advanced cancers. Some clones are missing from TCRdb's copy, which holds only in-frame ones; the method was immunoSEQ multiplex PCR. The repertoire holds around 77,000 clones, with over 80% as singletons. The source material was CD4+ or CD8+ T cells sorted from blood, sampled in a trial of the OX40 agonist ivuxolimab. The receptors were gathered from an adult with an advanced solid tumor such as melanoma, head and neck, liver or kidney cancer. CDR3s include the opening cysteine and the closing phenylalanine or tryptophan. The D gene is left open where the match is weak. A row's size may be missing; if present it is once, few, many or a size class.

len: 14
d_gene: .
v_gene: TRBV2
abundance: .
j_gene: TRBJ1-1
CDR3aa: CASSDHRGVEEAFF
CDR3nt: TGTGCCAGCAGTGACCACCGGGGGGTCGAGGAAGCTTTCTTT

len: 15
d_gene: TRBD1
v_gene: TRBV4-3
abundance: .
j_gene: TRBJ1-1
CDR3aa: CASSVDRGQGTEAFF
CDR3nt: TGCGCCAGCAGCGTAGACAGGGGGCAAGGGACTGAAGCTTTCTTT

len: 15
d_gene: TRBD1
v_gene: TRBV7-3
abundance: .
j_gene: TRBJ2-2
CDR3aa: CASSSMTGQAGELFF
CDR3nt: TGTGCCAGCAGCTCAATGACAGGGCAGGCCGGGGAGCTGTTTTTT

len: 13
d_gene: .
v_gene: TRBV5-4
abundance: once
j_gene: TRBJ1-1
CDR3aa: CASNQGLNTEAFF
CDR3nt: TGTGCCAGCAATCAGGGTTTGAACACTGAAGCTTTCTTT

len: 15
d_gene: TRBD1
v_gene: TRBV25-1
abundance: .
j_gene: TRBJ1-3
CDR3aa: CASSLQGPSGNTIYF
CDR3nt: TGTGCCAGCAGTCTACAGGGGCCCTCTGGAAACACCATATATTTT

len: 13
d_gene: .
v_gene: TRBV4-1
abundance: .
j_gene: TRBJ2-7
CDR3aa: CASSQGGQSEQYF
CDR3nt: TGCGCCAGCAGCCAAGGGGGGCAAAGCGAGCAGTACTTC

len: 15
d_gene: .
v_gene: TRBV11-2
abundance: few
j_gene: TRBJ1-2
CDR3aa: CASSHWKLANYGYTF
CDR3nt: TGTGCCAGCAGCCATTGGAAGTTAGCTAACTATGGCTACACCTTC

len: 19
d_gene: TRBD2
v_gene: TRBV4-3
abundance: .
j_gene: TRBJ2-1
CDR3aa: CASSQDLVGGPSSYNEQFF
CDR3nt: TGCGCCAGCAGCCAAGATCTCGTGGGAGGGCCAAGCTCCTACAATGAGCAGTTCTTC

len: 12
d_gene: .
v_gene: TRBV11-3
abundance: .
j_gene: TRBJ1-1
CDR3aa: CASSLGDSEAFF
CDR3nt: TGTGCCAGCAGCTTAGGAGATAGTGAAGCTTTCTTT

len: 18
d_gene: .
v_gene: TRBV18
abundance: .
j_gene: TRBJ2-2
CDR3aa: CASSFIGPGTKNTGELFF
CDR3nt: TGTGCCAGCTCTTTTATAGGGCCCGGGACAAAGAACACCGGGGAGCTGTTTTTT

len: 13
d_gene: .
v_gene: TRBV27
abundance: .
j_gene: TRBJ2-5
CDR3aa: CASQPGYQETQYF
CDR3nt: TGTGCCAGTCAACCAGGGTACCAAGAGACCCAGTACTTC

len: 14
d_gene: .
v_gene: TRBV28
abundance: .
j_gene: TRBJ2-1
CDR3aa: CASSSRSRNPQQFF
CDR3nt: TGTGCCAGCAGCTCAAGGTCGAGGAATCCTCAGCAGTTCTTC

len: 15
d_gene: TRBD2
v_gene: TRBV9
abundance: .
j_gene: TRBJ2-1
CDR3aa: CASSVWREVGNEQFF
CDR3nt: TGTGCCAGCAGCGTGTGGCGGGAGGTTGGAAATGAGCAGTTCTTC

len: 16
d_gene: .
v_gene: TRBV6-5
abundance: .
j_gene: TRBJ1-4
CDR3aa: CASSYSWTRTNEKLFF
CDR3nt: TGTGCCAGCAGTTACTCATGGACAAGAACTAATGAAAAACTGTTTTTT

len: 13
d_gene: TRBD1
v_gene: TRBV2
abundance: once
j_gene: TRBJ2-7
CDR3aa: CASRPGTGYEQYF
CDR3nt: TGTGCCAGCAGACCTGGGACAGGCTACGAGCAGTACTTC

len: 14
d_gene: .
v_gene: TRBV7-9
abundance: .
j_gene: TRBJ2-2
CDR3aa: CASSRTENTGELFF
CDR3nt: TGTGCCAGCAGCCGGACAGAGAACACCGGGGAGCTGTTTTTT

len: 16
d_gene: .
v_gene: TRBV15
abundance: .
j_gene: TRBJ1-1
CDR3aa: CAASWGGVDSEQEAFF
CDR3nt: TGTGCCGCGTCTTGGGGGGGCGTCGACTCGGAACAGGAAGCTTTCTTT

len: 12
d_gene: .
v_gene: TRBV30
abundance: few
j_gene: TRBJ1-1
CDR3aa: CAWSNLNTEAFF
CDR3nt: TGTGCCTGGAGTAATCTTAACACTGAAGCTTTCTTT

len: 14
d_gene: TRBD2
v_gene: TRBV29-1
abundance: .
j_gene: TRBJ2-5
CDR3aa: CSVEPREGQETQYF
CDR3nt: TGCAGCGTTGAACCCCGGGAGGGCCAAGAGACCCAGTACTTC

len: 16
d_gene: .
v_gene: TRBV4-2
abundance: .
j_gene: TRBJ1-1
CDR3aa: CASSQVRPVMNTEAFF
CDR3nt: TGTGCCAGCAGCCAAGTACGGCCAGTGATGAACACTGAAGCTTTCTTT